This TCR beta chain derives from a study of blood T cell repertoires in COVID-19. Study information: The origin of the acute and convalescent COVID-19 samples was the United States, Italy and Spain.

Trimming removed 2 bases from V and 1 base from J, with 7 bases in between. The CDR3 is 13 amino acids. Germline V gene lookup returns CDR1 GTSNPN and CDR2 SVGIG (reference sequence). This clone was counted ten times or more. Original methodology: Reference gene primer amplification yielded estimated nucleated cell counts. The method was immunoSEQ multiplex PCR; TCRdb's version includes in-frame clones alone and lacks a portion of them. The DNA was the basis for D and trimming; V, J and clone size are from that table. Of around 390,000 clones listed, about 83% are singletons. Sequenced: PBMCs or T cells enriched from blood (not recorded which). The gene calls are TRBV30 and TRBJ2-3, with D maybe TRBD2 (5 bases). The TCR was taken from a woman in her 50s who had recovered from COVID-19. CDR3 coding DNA: TGTGCCTGGAGTCTCGGGGGCACAGATACGCAGTATTTT. Protein: CAWSLGGTDTQYF. Supplemented by reference TRBV30 and TRBJ2-3, the full variable domain reads SQTIHQWPATLVQPVGSPLSLECTVEGTSNPNLYWYRQAAGRGLQLLFYSVGIGQISSEVPQNLSASRPQDRQFILSSKKLLLSDSGFYLCAWSLGGTDTQYFGPGTRLTVL.